The 29 T cell receptor beta chains below come from one sample, sequenced in a study of regulatory T cells in long-lasting Graves disease. Time point defined: newly diagnosed GD, antithyroid drugs for less than 3 months. The authors made the TCR library using RNA they extracted from PBMCs. Relying on iRepertoire HTBI primers and Arm-PCR of CDR3 regions, the team built TCR beta libraries. MiXCR was run by TCRdb on the multiplex PCR reads, yielding one entry per CDR3 protein. There are approximately 300,000 distinct CDR3 sequences in the sample; 18% occur only once, and more than 30% lies in the top ten. The material was peripheral blood mononuclear cells (PBMCs), obtained at new diagnosis, from a patient treated with antithyroid drugs. The receptors shown here come from a female donor with Graves disease.

This clonotype was seen repeatedly, ten times or more. J is TRBJ1-1 and V is TRBV2; the D gene is possibly TRBD1 (5 bases). Trimming took 6 bases from V and 4 from J, leaving 15 bases between them. The CDR3 contains 14 residues. CDR1 is SNHLY and CDR2 is FYNNEI in the germline V gene. Here the CDR3 DNA reads TGTGCCAGCAGCCCACGGCCCGGGGGCACTGAAGCTTTCTTT. Translating gives CASSPRPGGTEAFF.

The V call is TRBV20-1, the J call TRBJ1-2; D is perhaps TRBD1 (6 bases). V was shortened by 6 bases and J by 8 bases, with 16 bases between the two germline ends. This CDR3 has 12 residues. The germline gives CDR1 DFQATT, CDR2 SNEGSKA (reference sequence). CDR3 DNA: TGCAGTGCCACCGCAGGGGTAGGGGGCTACACCTTC. It codes for CSATAGVGGYTF.

Notes on this clonotype: A read error is the likely source, as a far larger clone sits one nucleotide away. This chain joins TRBV12-3 or TRBV12-4 and TRBJ2-1, with TRBD2 matching over 11 bases. Trimming cost V 3 bases and J 10 bases; bases outside gene matches: 8. CDR3 length equals 15 residues. DNA of the CDR3: TGTGCCAGCAGTTTTAGCGGGAGGGCCCACGTCGAGCAGTTCTTC. Its translation: CASSFSGRAHVEQFF.

This clonotype was detected ten times or more. The rearrangement joins TRBV29-1 to TRBJ1-1; D remains unclear. Trimming removed 1 base from V and 2 bases from J, with 8 bases in between. Germline V lookup: CDR1 SQVTM, CDR2 ANQGSEA. The length of the CDR3 is 13 residues. As DNA, the CDR3 is TGCAGCGTTGAAGCGCGGGGTAACACTGAAGCTTTCTTT. Its translation is CSVEARGNTEAFF.

The J gene is TRBJ2-7, the V gene TRBV20-1; the D gene is possibly TRBD1 (5 bases). V was shortened by 5 bases and J by 5 bases, with 10 bases between the two germline ends. There are 11 residues in the CDR3. Germline V gene data show CDR1 as DFQATT and CDR2 as SNEGSKA (reference sequence). The CDR3 coding sequence is TGCAGTGCTCCTCTCAGGGACGAGCAGTACTTC. This sequence encodes CSAPLRDEQYF.

This clonotype has ten or more counts. The rearrangement links TRBV18 to TRBJ2-7, with 13 bases identical to TRBD2. CDR1 is KGHSH, CDR2 LQKENI, per germline. The CDR3 extends over 15 amino acids. The J segment lost 5 bases and the V segment lost 6 bases, leaving 7 bases of the junction unmatched. CDR3 nucleotide sequence: TGTGCCAGCTCTCGGACTAGCGGGAGCACCCACGAGCAGTACTTC. It is translated as CASSRTSGSTHEQYF.

This clonotype was observed a single time. The junction and the germline gene differ at one end; a read error may be behind it. The chain uses TRBV20-1 and TRBJ1-2; 7 bases are a match to TRBD1. Germline V gene sequence: CDR1 DFQATT, CDR2 SNEGSKA (reference sequence). This CDR3 contains 14 residues. The CDR3 here is CSARRDSTNCGYTF. In nucleotides, the CDR3 is TGCAGTGCTAGAAGGGACAGCACTAACTGTGGCTACACCTTC.

The chain couples TRBV2 to TRBJ2-7; 10 bases fit TRBD2. Unmatched junction bases numbered 1, after V lost 2 bases and J lost 3 bases. Germline CDR1 reads SNHLY; CDR2 reads FYNNEI. This CDR3 has 14 amino acids. CDR3 coding DNA: TGTGCCAGCAGTGAACTAGCGGGAGTCTACGAGCAGTACTTC. Residues: CASSELAGVYEQYF.

The table lists this clonotype with many counts. The rearrangement joins TRBV24-1 to TRBJ2-1, with D perhaps matching TRBD1 or TRBD2 (7 bases each). Trimming cost V 6 bases and J 5 bases, with 13 bases left between them. CDR3 size: 14 residues. Germline loops: CDR1 KGHDR, CDR2 SFDVKD. The DNA for the CDR3 is TGTGCCACCAGTAGAGCAGGGGGGGACAATGAGCAGTTCTTC. This translates into CATSRAGGDNEQFF.

At least ten counts were recorded for this clonotype. This chain uses TRBV7-8 with TRBJ1-5; D is unclear. This CDR3 spans 16 amino acids. V lost 5 bases and J lost 0, with 14 bases in between. Germline V CDR1 and CDR2: SGHVS, FQNEAQ. The DNA of the CDR3 is TGTGCCAGCAGCCTTGGGAGTATCTATAGCAATCAGCCCCAGCATTTT. Translating it yields CASSLGSIYSNQPQHF.

The chain carries TRBV2 and TRBJ2-2, with unresolved D. CDR1 and CDR2 (germline): SNHLY, FYNNEI. V was trimmed by 8 bases and J by 1 base, leaving 11 bases between them. The CDR3 covers 14 residues. CDR3 bases: TGTGCCAGCCAAGGGTATCTGAACACCGGGGAGCTGTTTTTT. Encoded protein: CASQGYLNTGELFF.

This clonotype was found many times. The V and J genes are TRBV7-9 and TRBJ2-5, with 12 nucleotides matching TRBD1. CDR1 is SEHNR and CDR2 is FQNEAQ in the germline V gene (reference sequence). V lost 8 bases and J lost 3; bases outside the gene matches: 1. The CDR3 sequence is 13 residues long. CDR3 in DNA: TGTGCCAGCGGGACAGGGGGCGAAGAGACCCAGTACTTC. Encoded protein: CASGTGGEETQYF.

This clonotype was seen a handful of times. The J gene is TRBJ2-3, the V gene TRBV20-1, with D unresolved. V lost 0 bases and J lost 2, with 3 bases in between. The CDR3 consists of 12 residues. The germline gives CDR1 DFQATT, CDR2 SNEGSKA (reference sequence). The CDR3 region has the DNA TGCAGTGCTAGAGAATCCACAGATACGCAGTATTTT. Its translation is CSARESTDTQYF.

This clonotype was seen many times. The chain links TRBV9 to TRBJ2-5; tentative D call: TRBD1 (6 bases). This CDR3 is built from 14 residues. V lost 6 bases, J lost 2 bases, and 14 bases lay in between. Germline V gene sequence: CDR1 SGDLS, CDR2 YYNGEE. CDR3 nucleotide sequence: TGTGCCAGCAATCGAGACAGGAGTCAAGAGACCCAGTACTTC. Translation gives CASNRDRSQETQYF.

The chain employs TRBV12-3 or TRBV12-4 and TRBJ1-5, with 7 bases that match TRBD1. V dropped 5 bases and J dropped 5; count of bases not matched to a gene: 6. CDR3 size: 14 residues. The CDR3 nucleotides are TGTGCCAGCAGTAGGACAGGCGGATATCAGCCCCAGCATTTT. It encodes CASSRTGGYQPQHF.

This clonotype was seen ten or more times. The V call is TRBV28, the J call TRBJ2-3; 9 bases are a match to TRBD1. The DNA end is more similar to TRBJ2-5, so the J call may be wrong. This CDR3 has 14 amino acids. Germline V CDR1 and CDR2: MDHEN, SYDVKM. The DNA for the CDR3 is TGTGCCAGCAGTAACGGACAGGGGTATAAGTTCCAGTACTTC. Translation gives CASSNGQGYKFQYF.

This clonotype was recorded at least ten times. V gene TRBV11-3 combines with J gene TRBJ2-2; D uncertain. The CDR3 is made up of 15 amino acids. V was cut by 2 bases and J by 0 bases, with 7 bases left in between. The germline V gene has CDR1 SGHNT and CDR2 YENEEA. The CDR3 is CASSLPDANTGELFF. The CDR3, as DNA: TGTGCCAGCAGCTTACCAGACGCGAACACCGGGGAGCTGTTTTTT.

A note on this clonotype: A read error may be the cause here, since a much bigger clone is one base away. This chain connects TRBV28 to TRBJ2-1; 9 bases map to TRBD2. Trimming took 11 bases from V and 6 from J; bases not matched to a gene: 14. This CDR3 contains 15 residues. The germline gives CDR1 MDHEN, CDR2 SYDVKM. CDR3 sequence (DNA): TGTGCCGGCATCTATGGTGCGGGAGGGGCCAATGAGCAGTTCTTC. Translating it yields CAGIYGAGGANEQFF.

To note about this clonotype: A much larger clone is a single base away; this may be a read error. The rearrangement joins TRBV5-1 to TRBJ1-6; 8 bases align to TRBD1. The germline V gene encodes CDR1 SGHRS and CDR2 YFSETQ. The length of the CDR3 is 15 residues. CDR3 loop: CASSVSGQGALPLHF. The CDR3 coding sequence is TGTGCCAGCAGCGTATCTGGGCAGGGGGCTTTACCCCTCCACTTT.

The J gene is TRBJ2-7, the V gene TRBV29-1, with 8 bases that match TRBD1. Germline loops: CDR1 SQVTM, CDR2 ANQGSEA. Trimming cost V 1 base and J 5 bases; bases outside gene matches: 4. This CDR3 is 13 amino acids long. The CDR3 reads CSVEGTGTHEQYF. The CDR3 nucleotides are TGCAGCGTTGAAGGGACAGGGACCCACGAGCAGTACTTC.

A word on this clonotype: A read error may be the cause here, since a much bigger clone is one base away. V and J are TRBV5-1 and TRBJ2-1; D tentatively fits TRBD1 or TRBD2 (6 bases each). From germline, CDR1 is SGHRS and CDR2 YFSETQ. CDR3 length: 15 residues. DNA for the CDR3: TGCGCCAGCAGCTTATCCGGGGGCTCCTACAATGGGCAGTTCTTC. Protein: CASSLSGGSYNGQFF.

This clonotype was recorded at least ten times. The chain uses TRBV30 and TRBJ2-5, with 12 bases matching TRBD2. Germline values: CDR1 GTSNPN, CDR2 SVGIG (reference sequence). J gave up 2 bases and V 3 bases, and 10 bases lay outside the gene matches. The CDR3 is 17 residues long. The CDR3: CAWSGASGRAAQETQYF. The CDR3 nucleotides read TGTGCCTGGAGCGGGGCTAGCGGGAGGGCCGCACAAGAGACCCAGTACTTC.

The chain carries TRBV11-3 and TRBJ2-3; 11 nucleotides align to TRBD2. The germline CDR1 and CDR2 sequences are SGHNT and YENEEA. V dropped 4 bases and J dropped 2; count of bases not matched to a gene: 5. The CDR3 is 16 amino acids. For the CDR3, the DNA is TGTGCCAGCAGCTCCGGGACTAGCGGACACACAGATACGCAGTATTTT. Translation gives CASSSGTSGHTDTQYF. Filled out from reference TRBV11-3 and TRBJ2-3, the complete variable domain reads EAGVVQSPRYKIIEKKQPVAFWCNPISGHNTLYWYLQNLGQGPELLIRYENEEAVDDSQLPKDRFSAERLKGVDSTLKIQPAELGDSAVYLCASSSGTSGHTDTQYFGPGTRLTVL.

The rearrangement links TRBV10-1 to TRBJ2-3; the D gene is possibly TRBD1 (7 bases). Germline lookup yields CDR1 WNHNN and CDR2 SYGVQD (reference sequence). The CDR3 spans 13 residues. V was cut by 7 bases and J by 6 bases, with 14 bases left in between. CDR3 DNA sequence: TGCGCCAGCAATTCCAGGGGGGTGGATACGCAGTATTTT. This gives the protein CASNSRGVDTQYF.

This clonotype was detected ten times or more. The chain recombines TRBV4-1 with TRBJ2-3, with TRBD2 identical over 8 bases. J was trimmed by 6 bases and V by 3 bases; bases with no gene match: 2. Germline V CDR1 and CDR2: MGHRA, YSYEKL. This CDR3 spans 13 amino acids. The CDR3, as DNA: TGCGCCAGCAGCCACTCGGGAGGGGATACGCAGTATTTT. Its translation is CASSHSGGDTQYF.

This clonotype was recorded many times. The chain has TRBV4-1 and TRBJ1-2, with D possibly being TRBD1 (5 bases). Trimming took off 4 bases at V and 4 bases at J, with 16 bases between the two ends. The CDR3 totals 15 residues. Germline V gene lookup returns CDR1 MGHRA and CDR2 YSYEKL. CDR3 protein: CASSLGRDQGYGYTF. CDR3 nucleotides: TGCGCCAGCAGCCTAGGCCGGGACCAGGGCTATGGCTACACCTTC.

Many counts were recorded for this clonotype. The rearrangement links TRBV5-6 to TRBJ1-5; TRBD1 matches at 10 bases. J was trimmed by 1 base and V by 5 bases; bases with no gene match: 9. The CDR3 runs 17 residues. Germline V gives CDR1 SGHDT, CDR2 YYEEEE. This CDR3 is CASSKTGGGISNQPQHF. The DNA of the CDR3 is TGTGCCAGCAGTAAGACAGGGGGCGGGATAAGCAATCAGCCCCAGCATTTT.

The table lists this clonotype with many counts. The rearrangement links TRBV15 to TRBJ2-1, with unresolved D. With 0 bases removed from V and 3 bases from J, the gap between germline ends came to 9 bases. The CDR3 totals 15 residues. Per germline, CDR1 LNHNV and CDR2 YYDKDF (reference sequence). This chain's CDR3 is CATSREHRLYNEQFF. DNA of the CDR3: TGTGCCACCAGCAGAGAACACCGCCTCTACAATGAGCAGTTCTTC.

This clonotype was seen at least ten times. The J gene is TRBJ2-7, the V gene TRBV7-8; TRBD2 matches 9 bases. The germline V gene encodes CDR1 SGHVS and CDR2 FQNEAQ. J was trimmed by 5 bases and V by 2 bases; bases with no gene match: 13. The CDR3 is 17 amino acids. DNA for the CDR3: TGTGCCAGCAGCTTACGAGGGACTAGCCAACTGAACGACGAGCAGTACTTC. The encoded protein is CASSLRGTSQLNDEQYF. Full variable domain (remainder filled in from reference TRBV7-8 and TRBJ2-7): GAGVSQSPRYKVAKRGQDVALRCDPISGHVSLFWYQQALGQGPEFLTYFQNEAQLDKSGLPSDRFFAERPEGSVSTLKIQRTQQEDSAVYLCASSLRGTSQLNDEQYFGPGTRLTVT.